The clone carrying this TCR beta chain was detected a few times. The sample comes from a study of cytomegalovirus exposure and HLA in healthy donors. Germline values: CDR1 SNHLY, CDR2 FYNNEI. The V gene lost 10 bases and the J gene lost 1 base, with 13 bases spanning the gap. The CDR3 runs 13 residues. The study ran its PCR with 60 Vbeta and 13 Jbeta primers. The assay was immunoSEQ multiplex PCR, and TCRdb's table has in-frame clones only and misses some. The profile covers fewer than 200,000 clones, with approximately 82% appearing a single time and 1% to 1.5% taken by the ten largest. Sample: PBMCs. This receptor was taken from a girl aged 2-10 years in good health and CMV-seropositive. The V call is TRBV2, the J call TRBJ1-1, with a tentative D call TRBD1 (5 bases). CDR3 sequence (DNA): TGTGCCACTTCGACAGCACAGAACACTGAAGCTTTCTTT. Encoded protein: CATSTAQNTEAFF.